The source of this T cell receptor beta chain is a study of blood T cell repertoires in COVID-19. Study-level information: Nucleic acid was either cDNA or gDNA, and it came from T cells, B-cell-depleted T cells, or PBMCs.

Germline V gene sequence: CDR1 PRHDT, CDR2 FYEKMQ (reference sequence). There are 15 residues in the CDR3. Trimming took 5 bases from V and 2 from J; bases not matched to a gene: 2. This clone was detected once. Measured with immunoSEQ multiplex PCR; TCRdb has only the in-frame clones, and not every one. This table has 53,000 or so clones, 70% to 90% appearing once. The sequenced material came from peripheral blood. The sequence came from an elderly man with acute or convalescent COVID-19. This chain connects TRBV13 to TRBJ2-5; TRBD2 agrees at 13 bases. This CDR3 is CASSLLAGGQETQYF. In DNA form, the CDR3 reads TGTGCCAGCAGCCTACTAGCGGGGGGGCAAGAGACCCAGTACTTC. Full variable domain (rest looked up from reference TRBV13 and TRBJ2-5): AAGVIQSPRHLIKEKRETATLKCYPIPRHDTVYWYQQGPGQDPQFLISFYEKMQSDKGSIPDRFSAQQFSDYHSELNMSSLELGDSALYFCASSLLAGGQETQYFGPGTRLLVL.